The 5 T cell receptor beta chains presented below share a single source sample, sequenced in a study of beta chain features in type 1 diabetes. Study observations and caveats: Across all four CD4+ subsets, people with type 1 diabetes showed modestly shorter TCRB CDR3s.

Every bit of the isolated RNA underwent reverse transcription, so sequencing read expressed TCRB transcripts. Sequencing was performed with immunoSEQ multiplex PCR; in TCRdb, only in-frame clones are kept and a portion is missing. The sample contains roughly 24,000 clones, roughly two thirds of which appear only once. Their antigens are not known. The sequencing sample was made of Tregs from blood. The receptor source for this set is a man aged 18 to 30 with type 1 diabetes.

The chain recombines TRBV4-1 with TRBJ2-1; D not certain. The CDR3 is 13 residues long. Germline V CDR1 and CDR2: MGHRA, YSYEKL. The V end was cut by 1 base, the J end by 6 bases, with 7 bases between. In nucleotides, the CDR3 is TGCGCCAGCAGCCAAGTTTTACTCAATGAGCAGTTCTTC. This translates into CASSQVLLNEQFF.

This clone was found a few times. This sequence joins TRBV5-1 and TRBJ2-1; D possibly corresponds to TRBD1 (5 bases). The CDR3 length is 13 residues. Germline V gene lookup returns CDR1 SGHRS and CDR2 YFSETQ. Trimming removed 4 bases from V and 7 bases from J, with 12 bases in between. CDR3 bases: TGCGCCAGCAGCCTGAACAGGAATAATGAGCAGTTCTTC. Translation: CASSLNRNNEQFF.

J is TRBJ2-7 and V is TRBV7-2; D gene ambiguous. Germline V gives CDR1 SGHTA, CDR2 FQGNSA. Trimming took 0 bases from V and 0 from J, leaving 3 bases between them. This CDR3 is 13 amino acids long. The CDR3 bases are TGTGCCAGCAGCTTAGCCCGCTCCTACGAGCAGTACTTC. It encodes CASSLARSYEQYF.

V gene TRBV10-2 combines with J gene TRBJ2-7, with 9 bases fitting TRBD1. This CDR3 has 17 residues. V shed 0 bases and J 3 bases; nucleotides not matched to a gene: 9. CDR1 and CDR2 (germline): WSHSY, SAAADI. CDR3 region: CASSESGVGTGNYEQYF. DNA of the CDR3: TGCGCCAGCAGTGAGTCGGGAGTTGGGACAGGGAACTACGAGCAGTACTTC.

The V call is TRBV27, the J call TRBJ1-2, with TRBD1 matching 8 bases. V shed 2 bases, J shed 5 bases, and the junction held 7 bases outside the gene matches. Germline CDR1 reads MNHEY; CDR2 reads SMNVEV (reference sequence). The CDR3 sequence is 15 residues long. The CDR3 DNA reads TGTGCCAGCAGTTTACGGGCAGGGGGCTGGTATGGCTACACCTTC. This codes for CASSLRAGGWYGYTF.